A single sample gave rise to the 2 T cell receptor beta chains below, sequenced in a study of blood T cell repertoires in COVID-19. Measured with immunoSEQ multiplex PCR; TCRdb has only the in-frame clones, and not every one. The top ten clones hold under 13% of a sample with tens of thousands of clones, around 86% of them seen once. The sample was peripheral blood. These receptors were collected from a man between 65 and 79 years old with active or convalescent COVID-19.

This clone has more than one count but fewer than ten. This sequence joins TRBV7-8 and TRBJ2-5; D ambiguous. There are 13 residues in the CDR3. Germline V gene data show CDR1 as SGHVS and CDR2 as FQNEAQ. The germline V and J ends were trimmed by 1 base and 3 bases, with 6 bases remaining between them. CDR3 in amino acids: CASSLGTKETQYF. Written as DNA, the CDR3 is TGTGCCAGCAGCTTAGGTACTAAAGAGACCCAGTACTTC.

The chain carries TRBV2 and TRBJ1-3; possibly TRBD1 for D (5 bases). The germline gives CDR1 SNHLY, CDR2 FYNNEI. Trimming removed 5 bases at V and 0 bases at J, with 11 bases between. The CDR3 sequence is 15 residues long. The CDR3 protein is CASSRDSSSGNTIYF. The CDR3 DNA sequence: TGTGCCAGCAGTCGCGACAGCAGCTCTGGAAACACCATATATTTT.